These T cell receptor beta chains were read from a single sample in a study of cytomegalovirus exposure and HLA in healthy donors. Profiled with immunoSEQ multiplex PCR; TCRdb holds only in-frame clones, not every one. The sample has about 140,000 clones; roughly 73% are singletons. Sequencing was done on a sample of PBMCs. The origin of the receptors is a female donor in good health and CMV-seronegative. CDR3s include the opening cysteine and the closing phenylalanine or tryptophan. Fields, in order: V gene, J gene, D gene, clone size, CDR3 DNA, CDR3 protein. A D gene is named only where the DNA matches it firmly. The size entry is marked missing in some rows and otherwise reads once, few, many or a size class.

V: TRBV6-5
J: TRBJ1-3
D: TRBD1
size: once
DNA: TGTGCCAGCTTTCCTAGGGACAGGGGTCCCCACACCATATATTTT
CDR3: CASFPRDRGPHTIYF

V: TRBV5-4
J: TRBJ1-1
D: TRBD1
size: few
DNA: TGTGCCAGCAGCGGCGGACAGGGGATTAGGACTGAAGCTTTCTTT
CDR3: CASSGGQGIRTEAFF

V: TRBV5-6
J: TRBJ1-1
D: -
size: few
DNA: TGTGCCAGCAGCTTGGCGCAGGGGAACACTGAAGCTTTCTTT
CDR3: CASSLAQGNTEAFF

V: TRBV5-1
J: TRBJ1-6
D: -
size: -
DNA: TGCGCCAGCAGCTTGTCCGGCGGGGGGAATTCACCCCTCCACTTT
CDR3: CASSLSGGGNSPLHF

V: TRBV5-1
J: TRBJ2-3
D: TRBD2
size: -
DNA: TGCGCCAGCAGCTTGGAATTAGCGGGGGAGTCAGATACGCAGTATTTT
CDR3: CASSLELAGESDTQYF

V: TRBV12-5
J: TRBJ2-3
D: TRBD2
size: -
DNA: TGTGCTAGTGGTTTGGGGATCGAGGCTAGCGGGATCACAGATACGCAGTATTTT
CDR3: CASGLGIEASGITDTQYF

V: TRBV30
J: TRBJ2-5
D: TRBD2
size: -
DNA: TGTGCCTGGAGTGTAGCGGGGCGGCAAGAGACCCAGTACTTC
CDR3: CAWSVAGRQETQYF

V: TRBV6-5
J: TRBJ2-7
D: -
size: -
DNA: TGTGCCAGCCAGAGGGGGGGACCCTACGAGCAGTACTTC
CDR3: CASQRGGPYEQYF

V: TRBV7-9
J: TRBJ2-7
D: -
size: few
DNA: TGTGCCAGCGTCAGGGGAGACGAGCAGTACTTC
CDR3: CASVRGDEQYF

V: TRBV6-1
J: TRBJ2-3
D: -
size: -
DNA: TGTGCCACCGGGGGTTTTAATAGCGCAGATACGCAGTATTTT
CDR3: CATGGFNSADTQYF

V: TRBV25-1
J: TRBJ1-5
D: -
size: -
DNA: TGTGCCAGCAGTGATGTCAGGTTTGATCAGCCCCAGCATTTT
CDR3: CASSDVRFDQPQHF

V: TRBV7-9
J: TRBJ1-4
D: -
size: -
DNA: TGTGCCAGCAGCTTAGGGGGTACAGGGTCCAACGGAAAACTGTTTTTT
CDR3: CASSLGGTGSNGKLFF

V: TRBV27
J: TRBJ2-7
D: -
size: -
DNA: TGTGCCAGCAGCGATGACGTAGGGGCCTACGAGCAGTACTTC
CDR3: CASSDDVGAYEQYF

V: TRBV6-6
J: TRBJ1-5
D: -
size: few
DNA: TGTGCCAGCAGTACAGGTGGGAATCAGCCCCAGCATTTT
CDR3: CASSTGGNQPQHF

V: TRBV7-9
J: TRBJ2-2
D: -
size: -
DNA: TGTGCCAGCAGCCCACGCGGGACAGCGAACACCGGGGAGCTGTTTTTT
CDR3: CASSPRGTANTGELFF

V: TRBV27
J: TRBJ2-3
D: -
size: -
DNA: TGTGCCAGCAGTTTATCATCTCCCGTACTTAGCACAGATACGCAGTATTTT
CDR3: CASSLSSPVLSTDTQYF

V: TRBV6-1
J: TRBJ2-7
D: TRBD2
size: -
DNA: TGTGCCAGCAGTCTCGAGAAGGGAGGGACCTACGAGCAGTACTTC
CDR3: CASSLEKGGTYEQYF

V: TRBV28
J: TRBJ1-5
D: -
size: -
DNA: TGTGCCAGCAGTCAAGGTGGGGCTCTCGGTCAGCCCCAGCATTTT
CDR3: CASSQGGALGQPQHF

V: TRBV10-1
J: TRBJ2-1
D: TRBD2
size: -
DNA: TGCGCCAGCAGTGAGTCGTTAGCGGGAGCCTACAATGAGCAGTTCTTC
CDR3: CASSESLAGAYNEQFF

V: TRBV28
J: TRBJ1-2
D: -
size: once
DNA: TGTGCCACCCCCAACGACACCCGTGGCTACACCTTC
CDR3: CATPNDTRGYTF